These T cell receptor beta chains were read from a single sample in a study of tissue T cells after allogeneic stem cell transplantation. Some clones are missing from TCRdb's copy, which holds only in-frame ones; the method was immunoSEQ multiplex PCR. This table has some 25,000 clones, 73% appearing once. Sequenced here: tissue from the ileum, sampled at autopsy. The receptor source for this set is an older female donor with lung cancer. The CDR3 runs from the conserved cysteine through the conserved F or W. The order of the fields is J gene, V gene, D gene, clone size, CDR3 protein, CDR3 DNA. A D gene is named only where the DNA matches it firmly. For some rows the clone size is stated as once, few or many, or as a class when expanded; others skip it.

J gene: TRBJ2-2; V gene: TRBV18; D gene: -; clone size: -; CDR3 protein: CASSPNRQSGELFF; CDR3 DNA: TGTGCCAGCTCACCAAACCGACAGAGCGGGGAGCTGTTTTTT
J gene: TRBJ1-5; V gene: TRBV19; D gene: -; clone size: few; CDR3 protein: CASSTGPRANQPQHF; CDR3 DNA: TGTGCCAGTAGTACCGGGCCGAGGGCCAATCAGCCCCAGCATTTT
J gene: TRBJ2-7; V gene: TRBV9; D gene: -; clone size: few; CDR3 protein: CASSVVSGAKQYF; CDR3 DNA: TGTGCCAGCAGCGTAGTCTCAGGGGCAAAGCAGTACTTC
J gene: TRBJ1-1; V gene: TRBV7-3; D gene: -; clone size: few; CDR3 protein: CASSLRRNTEAFF; CDR3 DNA: TGTGCCAGCAGCCTCCGGAGGAACACTGAAGCTTTCTTT
J gene: TRBJ2-1; V gene: TRBV7-2; D gene: TRBD2; clone size: -; CDR3 protein: CASSKRTSGFSYNEQFF; CDR3 DNA: TGTGCCAGCAGCAAACGGACTAGCGGGTTCTCCTACAATGAGCAGTTCTTC
J gene: TRBJ2-5; V gene: TRBV27; D gene: TRBD1; clone size: -; CDR3 protein: CASSLSTGAEETQYF; CDR3 DNA: TGTGCCAGCAGTCTCTCAACAGGGGCCGAAGAGACCCAGTACTTC
J gene: TRBJ2-3; V gene: TRBV18; D gene: TRBD2; clone size: once; CDR3 protein: CASSSGLAGGPRGTTQYF; CDR3 DNA: TGTGCCAGCTCATCGGGACTAGCGGGGGGCCCGAGGGGTACTACGCAGTATTTT
J gene: TRBJ1-4; V gene: TRBV6-6; D gene: TRBD1; clone size: -; CDR3 protein: CASSPRTGGKANEKLFF; CDR3 DNA: TGTGCCAGCAGTCCCCGGACAGGGGGGAAAGCTAATGAAAAACTGTTTTTT
J gene: TRBJ2-7; V gene: TRBV6-7; D gene: TRBD1; clone size: -; CDR3 protein: CASRFPDRDNYEQYF; CDR3 DNA: TGTGCCAGCAGATTCCCTGACAGGGACAACTACGAGCAGTACTTC
J gene: TRBJ1-2; V gene: TRBV4-1; D gene: TRBD1; clone size: -; CDR3 protein: CASSQVQTGARSYGYTF; CDR3 DNA: TGCGCCAGCAGCCAAGTTCAGACAGGGGCCCGAAGCTATGGCTACACCTTC
J gene: TRBJ1-2; V gene: TRBV12-3/TRBV12-4; D gene: TRBD1; clone size: -; CDR3 protein: CASRGQGDYGYTF; CDR3 DNA: TGTGCCAGCAGGGGACAGGGAGACTATGGCTACACCTTC
J gene: TRBJ2-7; V gene: TRBV25-1; D gene: -; clone size: -; CDR3 protein: CASSAPGQRGYEQYF; CDR3 DNA: TGTGCCAGCAGTGCACCGGGACAGCGGGGCTACGAGCAGTACTTC
J gene: TRBJ2-2; V gene: TRBV18; D gene: TRBD2; clone size: once; CDR3 protein: CASSPWALAGTGELFF; CDR3 DNA: TGTGCCAGCTCACCGTGGGCACTAGCGGGCACCGGGGAGCTGTTTTTT
J gene: TRBJ2-7; V gene: TRBV10-1; D gene: -; clone size: -; CDR3 protein: CASSQSLLSYEQYF; CDR3 DNA: TGCGCCAGCAGCCAGAGTTTACTCTCCTACGAGCAGTACTTC
J gene: TRBJ2-5; V gene: TRBV30; D gene: -; clone size: -; CDR3 protein: CAWSPGGFEETQYF; CDR3 DNA: TGTGCCTGGTCCCCGGGGGGCTTCGAAGAGACCCAGTACTTC
J gene: TRBJ2-3; V gene: TRBV5-6; D gene: -; clone size: -; CDR3 protein: CASSFPTPTDTQYF; CDR3 DNA: TGTGCCAGCAGCTTCCCGACACCCACAGATACGCAGTATTTT
J gene: TRBJ2-3; V gene: TRBV13; D gene: TRBD2; clone size: -; CDR3 protein: CASSSSGGADTQYF; CDR3 DNA: TGTGCCAGCAGCTCCAGCGGGGGGGCAGATACGCAGTATTTT
J gene: TRBJ2-1; V gene: TRBV6-6; D gene: -; clone size: few; CDR3 protein: CASTGRSYNEQFF; CDR3 DNA: TGTGCCAGCACCGGGCGCTCCTACAATGAGCAGTTCTTC
J gene: TRBJ2-2; V gene: TRBV30; D gene: -; clone size: -; CDR3 protein: CAWSVVGGYTGELFF; CDR3 DNA: TGTGCCTGGAGTGTGGTAGGGGGGTATACCGGGGAGCTGTTTTTT
J gene: TRBJ1-5; V gene: TRBV5-6; D gene: TRBD1; clone size: few; CDR3 protein: CASSSGQGSWNQPQHF; CDR3 DNA: TGTGCCAGCAGCTCAGGACAGGGTAGTTGGAATCAGCCCCAGCATTTT
J gene: TRBJ2-4; V gene: TRBV10-3; D gene: TRBD2; clone size: -; CDR3 protein: CAIRDGLAQYF; CDR3 DNA: TGTGCCATCAGGGATGGACTAGCTCAGTACTTC
J gene: TRBJ2-1; V gene: TRBV7-2; D gene: TRBD1; clone size: -; CDR3 protein: CASSLGGRGQGKSEQFF; CDR3 DNA: TGTGCCAGCAGCTTAGGCGGTAGGGGGCAGGGTAAGAGTGAGCAGTTCTTC
J gene: TRBJ2-1; V gene: TRBV5-1; D gene: -; clone size: -; CDR3 protein: CASSLGAGGYEQFF; CDR3 DNA: TGCGCCAGCAGCTTGGGGGCAGGAGGCTATGAGCAGTTCTTC
J gene: TRBJ1-2; V gene: TRBV29-1; D gene: -; clone size: -; CDR3 protein: CSVLRPGAGYGYTF; CDR3 DNA: TGCAGCGTTCTTAGGCCAGGGGCTGGTTATGGCTACACCTTC
J gene: TRBJ2-1; V gene: TRBV7-2; D gene: TRBD2; clone size: -; CDR3 protein: CASSPRAGGPGEQFF; CDR3 DNA: TGTGCCAGCAGCCCGAGGGCGGGAGGACCCGGTGAGCAGTTCTTC
J gene: TRBJ1-1; V gene: TRBV7-6; D gene: -; clone size: once; CDR3 protein: CASSFRPQAGNTEAFF; CDR3 DNA: TGTGCCAGCAGCTTTCGCCCGCAGGCAGGGAACACTGAAGCTTTCTTT
J gene: TRBJ1-5; V gene: TRBV27; D gene: TRBD1; clone size: -; CDR3 protein: CASSLWALRDRSFWHF; CDR3 DNA: TGTGCCAGCAGTTTATGGGCGTTACGGGACAGGAGCTTTTGGCATTTT
J gene: TRBJ1-1; V gene: TRBV29-1; D gene: -; clone size: -; CDR3 protein: CSARGGMNTEAFF; CDR3 DNA: TGCAGCGCGCGAGGAGGAATGAACACTGAAGCTTTCTTT
J gene: TRBJ2-2; V gene: TRBV5-5; D gene: -; clone size: -; CDR3 protein: CASSSQPISGTGELFF; CDR3 DNA: TGTGCCAGCAGCTCCCAACCCATCAGTGGAACCGGGGAGCTGTTTTTT
J gene: TRBJ1-5; V gene: TRBV19; D gene: -; clone size: -; CDR3 protein: CASSILEQGQPQHF; CDR3 DNA: TGTGCCAGTAGTATTCTTGAACAGGGTCAGCCCCAGCATTTT
J gene: TRBJ1-2; V gene: TRBV6-5; D gene: TRBD1; clone size: few; CDR3 protein: CASSRDRAGGYTF; CDR3 DNA: TGTGCCAGCAGTAGAGACAGGGCGGGAGGCTACACCTTC
J gene: TRBJ1-1; V gene: TRBV7-8; D gene: -; clone size: -; CDR3 protein: CASSLAVGSLAEAFF; CDR3 DNA: TGTGCCAGCAGCTTAGCTGTAGGCTCGCTCGCTGAAGCTTTCTTT
J gene: TRBJ2-3; V gene: TRBV4-2; D gene: TRBD2; clone size: -; CDR3 protein: CASSQDSGGGHDTQYF; CDR3 DNA: TGTGCCAGCAGCCAAGATTCGGGGGGGGGCCACGATACGCAGTATTTT
J gene: TRBJ1-2; V gene: TRBV3-1/TRBV3-2; D gene: TRBD1; clone size: -; CDR3 protein: CASSQGGAGTGHGYTF; CDR3 DNA: TGTGCCAGCAGCCAAGGGGGAGCCGGGACAGGGCATGGCTACACCTTC
J gene: TRBJ1-1; V gene: TRBV19; D gene: -; clone size: -; CDR3 protein: CASADAWNTEAFF; CDR3 DNA: TGTGCCAGTGCGGATGCGTGGAACACTGAAGCTTTCTTT
J gene: TRBJ1-3; V gene: TRBV5-1; D gene: -; clone size: -; CDR3 protein: CASSVRPQGNSGNTIYF; CDR3 DNA: TGCGCCAGCAGCGTCAGACCCCAGGGGAACTCTGGAAACACCATATATTTT
J gene: TRBJ2-3; V gene: TRBV7-8; D gene: -; clone size: -; CDR3 protein: CASSSTTDTQYF; CDR3 DNA: TGTGCCAGCAGCTCCACCACAGATACGCAGTATTTT
J gene: TRBJ2-5; V gene: TRBV30; D gene: TRBD1; clone size: -; CDR3 protein: CAWSEGQGPGETQYF; CDR3 DNA: TGTGCCTGGAGCGAGGGACAGGGCCCCGGAGAGACCCAGTACTTC
J gene: TRBJ2-3; V gene: TRBV5-1; D gene: TRBD2; clone size: -; CDR3 protein: CASSLSPLGSGVATDTQYF; CDR3 DNA: TGCGCCAGCAGCTTGTCGCCTTTAGGTAGCGGGGTGGCCACAGATACGCAGTATTTT
J gene: TRBJ2-1; V gene: TRBV11-2; D gene: TRBD2; clone size: -; CDR3 protein: CASTYLAGDYNEQFF; CDR3 DNA: TGTGCCAGCACCTACTTAGCGGGGGATTACAATGAGCAGTTCTTC
J gene: TRBJ1-6; V gene: TRBV6-5; D gene: -; clone size: -; CDR3 protein: CASSKIRALDSPLHF; CDR3 DNA: TGTGCCAGCAGTAAGATCAGGGCGTTGGATTCACCCCTCCACTTT
J gene: TRBJ2-1; V gene: TRBV11-1; D gene: TRBD1; clone size: -; CDR3 protein: CASSLGGDRANEQFF; CDR3 DNA: TGTGCCAGCAGCTTAGGGGGGGACAGGGCCAATGAGCAGTTCTTC